Below are 2 T cell receptor beta chains sequenced from a single sample in a study of shared clonotypes between healthy human individuals. Sequencing used immunoSEQ multiplex PCR; TCRdb keeps in-frame clones, though not all of them. The table lists about 470,000 clones, 70% to 80% of them singletons. The material sequenced was PBMCs. These receptors were collected from a woman aged 40-49 years in good health. Some clones in this sample may be carry-over from other donors' samples.

The sample holds one count of this clone. Other DNA sequences from this sample encode an identical CDR3 as well. The chain is built from TRBV5-4 and TRBJ2-1, with D unclear. Trimming took off 0 bases at V and 4 bases at J, with 5 bases between the two ends. There are 13 residues in the CDR3. The V gene's germline CDR1 is SGHNT and CDR2 YYREEE (reference sequence). The CDR3 here is CASSLEQYNEQFF. The CDR3 DNA follows: TGTGCCAGCAGCTTGGAGCAGTACAATGAGCAGTTCTTC.

This clone was observed at least ten times. The chain uses TRBV10-1 and TRBJ2-3; 10 positions agree with TRBD2. Germline CDR1 and CDR2: WNHNN and SYGVQD (reference sequence). V shed 3 bases and J 0 bases; nucleotides not matched to a gene: 3. The CDR3 contains 16 residues. CDR3 DNA: TGCGCCAGCAGTGAAGCGGGAGGGCCTAGCACAGATACGCAGTATTTT. It encodes CASSEAGGPSTDTQYF.